The rows below give T cell receptor beta chains drawn from one sample of a study of cytomegalovirus exposure and HLA in healthy donors. Profiled with immunoSEQ multiplex PCR; TCRdb holds only in-frame clones, not every one. The repertoire holds about 130,000 clones, with about 70% as singletons. Sequencing was done on a sample of PBMCs. These receptors all come from a man between 40 and 49 years old in good health and CMV-seronegative. Both conserved end residues are part of each CDR3. D genes are given only for firm matches. A row's size may be missing; if present it is once, few, many or a size class.

J gene,clone size,V gene,D gene,CDR3 protein,CDR3 DNA
TRBJ2-2,-,TRBV30,-,CAWRLNTGELFF,TGTGCCTGGAGACTCAACACCGGGGAGCTGTTTTTT
TRBJ2-5,-,TRBV5-8,TRBD2,CASSLGSRGVQETQYF,TGTGCCAGCAGCTTGGGTTCGCGGGGGGTCCAAGAGACCCAGTACTTC
TRBJ1-2,-,TRBV7-8,TRBD1,CASSRTGGNYGYTF,TGTGCCAGCAGCCGGACAGGGGGGAACTATGGCTACACCTTC
TRBJ1-3,few,TRBV5-6,TRBD1,CASSLDPRDRVDTIYF,TGTGCCAGCAGCTTGGACCCTCGGGACAGGGTAGACACCATATATTTT
TRBJ1-2,once,TRBV5-1,TRBD1,CASSLGTGGFGYTF,TGCGCCAGCAGCTTGGGGACAGGGGGTTTTGGCTACACCTTC
TRBJ1-5,-,TRBV5-8,-,CASSLGQSSNQPQHF,TGTGCCAGCAGCTTAGGACAGTCTAGCAATCAGCCCCAGCATTTT
TRBJ2-3,-,TRBV19,-,CASSLGGTSTDTQYF,TGTGCCAGTAGCCTTGGAGGGACTAGCACAGATACGCAGTATTTT
TRBJ1-2,-,TRBV6-1,-,CASSGGGGVQANYGYTF,TGTGCCAGCAGTGGGGGGGGCGGGGTTCAAGCTAACTATGGCTACACCTTC
TRBJ2-7,-,TRBV29-1,-,CSVSPMSNEQYF,TGCAGCGTCTCGCCCATGTCTAACGAGCAGTACTTC
TRBJ2-1,once,TRBV7-2,TRBD1,CASSLVGQGAYNEQFF,TGTGCCAGCAGCTTAGTGGGACAGGGGGCTTACAATGAGCAGTTCTTC
TRBJ2-1,-,TRBV27,-,CASNNRGYNEQFF,TGTGCCAGCAACAACCGGGGTTACAATGAGCAGTTCTTC
TRBJ2-1,-,TRBV7-2,TRBD1,CASSPRTGQYNEQFF,TGTGCCAGCAGCCCTCGGACAGGCCAATACAATGAGCAGTTCTTC
TRBJ2-1,few,TRBV19,TRBD2,CASSVGLAGGLSSYNEQFF,TGTGCCAGTAGTGTCGGACTAGCGGGGGGCCTAAGCTCCTACAATGAGCAGTTCTTC
TRBJ2-5,-,TRBV21-1,-,CASNWDRGPQETQYF,TGTGCCAGCAACTGGGACAGGGGACCCCAAGAGACCCAGTACTTC
TRBJ1-6,-,TRBV13,-,CASSTGRYNSPLHF,TGTGCCAGCAGTACAGGGCGCTATAATTCACCCCTCCACTTT
TRBJ2-7,-,TRBV19,-,CASSFTGLGYYEQYF,TGTGCCAGTAGTTTCACAGGGCTGGGCTACTACGAGCAGTACTTC
TRBJ1-5,-,TRBV5-6,-,CASSLVGASNQPQHF,TGTGCCAGCAGCTTGGTTGGGGCTAGCAATCAGCCCCAGCATTTT
TRBJ1-1,-,TRBV10-2,-,CASKGLRGKAEAFF,TGCGCCAGCAAGGGCCTGAGAGGGAAGGCTGAAGCTTTCTTT
TRBJ2-7,-,TRBV18,TRBD1,CASSGTGGIYEQYF,TGTGCCAGCTCAGGGACAGGGGGAATCTACGAGCAGTACTTC
TRBJ1-5,-,TRBV28,TRBD1,CASSLGQGFRQPQHF,TGTGCCAGCAGCCTAGGACAGGGGTTTCGGCAGCCCCAGCATTTT
TRBJ2-1,-,TRBV4-1,-,CASSLGVEQFF,TGCGCCAGCAGCCTAGGGGTTGAGCAGTTCTTC
TRBJ2-2,-,TRBV4-3,TRBD2,CASSPGLALLVDTGELFF,TGCGCCAGCAGCCCTGGACTAGCGCTCCTGGTTGACACCGGGGAGCTGTTTTTT
TRBJ2-7,-,TRBV10-2,-,CATRHGASSYEQYF,TGCGCCACCCGGCATGGAGCGTCCTCCTACGAGCAGTACTTC